The rows below give T cell receptor beta chains drawn from one sample of a study of T cell changes during pregnancy in multiple sclerosis. The repertoire was sequenced with immunoSEQ multiplex PCR; TCRdb's copy has only in-frame clones and lacks some. This sample has 35,000 to 55,000 clones, with roughly 93% found just once. The sample in question was CD8+ T cells from peripheral blood mononuclear cells, obtained after pregnancy. These TCRs come from a female donor with multiple sclerosis, enrolled in a pregnancy study. Both conserved end residues are trimmed from each CDR3. D genes are given only for firm matches.

J gene	V gene	D gene	CDR3 protein
TRBJ2-1	TRBV4-3	NA	ASSLGTSSMNEQF
TRBJ1-3	TRBV6-1	NA	ASSVQPSSGNTIY
TRBJ2-1	TRBV18	TRBD2	ASSPLRTSGGVDNEQF
TRBJ1-3	TRBV7-6	NA	ASSSDRNSGNTIY
TRBJ2-2	TRBV18	NA	ASSPMGVGNTGELF
TRBJ2-3	TRBV2	NA	ASSVITIGVADTQY
TRBJ1-1	TRBV7-6	NA	ASSLGRRDTEAF
TRBJ2-5	TRBV28	NA	ASSLPRLEVGTETQY
TRBJ2-3	TRBV5-1	NA	ASSLVVGTDTQY
TRBJ1-6	TRBV14	NA	ASSLVRNSPLH
TRBJ2-1	TRBV6-1	NA	ASSVGGWNEQF
TRBJ1-4	TRBV28	NA	ASTSGGRTVEKLF
TRBJ1-1	TRBV27	NA	ASSLERTVRNTEAF
TRBJ2-7	TRBV7-8	TRBD2	ASSSLAGVRYEQY
TRBJ2-7	TRBV16	TRBD2	ASSQHSGLALYEQY
TRBJ1-1	TRBV28	TRBD1	ASSFLFLPGTGLGGAEAF
TRBJ2-1	TRBV14	NA	ASSSTAGASEQF
TRBJ2-7	TRBV28	TRBD2	ASSSPLKAGVHEQY
TRBJ2-1	TRBV4-1	TRBD2	ASRGTSGSMINEQF
TRBJ1-2	TRBV5-1	TRBD1	ASSRRDSYGYT
TRBJ2-1	TRBV9	NA	ASSVEGQSSYNEQF
TRBJ2-7	TRBV14	NA	ASQPSPGSYEQY
TRBJ2-1	TRBV29-1	TRBD2	SGGREGYYNEQF
TRBJ1-2	TRBV4-1	NA	ASSPFGGTPGYT
TRBJ2-1	TRBV6-5	NA	ASSPFAGKDYEQF
TRBJ2-3	TRBV7-8	TRBD2	ASSLRLAGGPDTDTQY
TRBJ2-5	TRBV6-1	TRBD2	ASSLASETQY
TRBJ2-5	TRBV19	TRBD1	ASQGQGTQGIQETQY
TRBJ2-5	TRBV19	NA	ASSTGAHQETQY
TRBJ1-2	TRBV15	TRBD1	ATSQDRSSYGYT
TRBJ2-3	TRBV5-8	NA	ASSLVPGLATDTQY
TRBJ2-7	TRBV10-3	TRBD1	AISELKTGQQY
TRBJ1-2	TRBV6-1	NA	ASSEAIKRGNYGYT
TRBJ1-1	TRBV19	NA	ASSTSDIEAF
TRBJ2-7	TRBV28	NA	ASSLAGYEQY
TRBJ1-1	TRBV7-9	NA	ASSLVSEGTEAF
TRBJ2-7	TRBV27	TRBD2	ASSFYSGSYYEQY
TRBJ1-2	TRBV5-4	NA	ASSPTRHSNYGYT
TRBJ2-5	TRBV7-6	TRBD2	ASSLRTSGQETQY